The 24 T cell receptor beta chains presented below share a single source sample, sequenced in a study of blood T cell repertoires in COVID-19. Measured with immunoSEQ multiplex PCR; TCRdb has only the in-frame clones, and not every one. This sample has approximately 240,000 clones; about nine tenths occur once, and the top ten carry about 6.9%. Material for sequencing was PBMCs or T cells enriched from blood (not recorded which). These receptors all stem from a woman aged 25 to 45 with acute COVID-19.

This clone has only one observation. The chain recombines TRBV19 with TRBJ1-2, with D possibly being TRBD1 (5 bases). The germline CDR1 and CDR2 sequences are LNHDA and SQIVND (reference sequence). The V and J ends lost 7 bases and 8 bases respectively, with 26 bases between them. CDR3 size: 16 residues. The CDR3 nucleotides are TGTGCCAGTAAAGAGGTGGACGCAGGGAAGAGGAAAGGCTACACCTTC. Encoded protein: CASKEVDAGKRKGYTF.

J is TRBJ1-2 and V is TRBV28, with TRBD1 identical over 7 bases. The CDR3 covers 13 residues. The ends lost 6 bases at V and 8 bases at J; junction bases unmatched: 9. CDR1 and CDR2 from the germline V gene are MDHEN and SYDVKM. The DNA of the CDR3 is TGTGCCAGCAGCGAAGACAGGGTTCGAGGCTACACCTTC. Protein product: CASSEDRVRGYTF.

This clone was counted once. The rearrangement links TRBV12-3 or TRBV12-4 to TRBJ2-3; 7 nucleotides match TRBD1. The CDR3 has 13 residues. The V and J ends lost 8 bases and 1 base, in that order; junction bases with no gene match: 3. The CDR3 sequence: CASGGQGTDTQYF. In DNA, the CDR3 is TGTGCCAGCGGCGGACAGGGCACAGATACGCAGTATTTT.

The chain employs TRBV2 and TRBJ2-5; D is unclear. The CDR3 consists of 12 residues. Germline CDR1 reads SNHLY; CDR2 reads FYNNEI. V was clipped by 4 bases and J by 4 bases, with 7 bases between them. CDR3 sequence: CASSAWAETQYF. In DNA form, the CDR3 reads TGTGCCAGCAGTGCCTGGGCAGAGACCCAGTACTTC.

The V call is TRBV14, the J call TRBJ1-6, with 7 bases that match TRBD1. V gave up 4 bases and J gave up 9 bases; unmatched junction bases: 9. Germline CDR1 and CDR2: SGHDN and FVKESK. The CDR3 is made up of 15 amino acids. CDR3 in DNA: TGTGCCAGCAGCCCCATCCAGACAGGGAGTTCACCCCTCCACTTT. Translation: CASSPIQTGSSPLHF.

The V call is TRBV19, the J call TRBJ2-3; TRBD2 agrees at 12 bases. This CDR3 has 15 residues. Germline assignment: CDR1 LNHDA and CDR2 SQIVND (reference sequence). V lost 5 bases, J lost 4 bases, and 4 bases stayed unmatched. As DNA, the CDR3 is TGTGCCAGTAGTGTGACTAGCGGGGGATCAGATACGCAGTATTTT. Residues: CASSVTSGGSDTQYF.

J is TRBJ2-5 and V is TRBV12-3 or TRBV12-4; 7 bases are shared with TRBD2. The CDR3 runs 13 residues. J was trimmed by 5 bases and V by 3 bases; bases with no gene match: 3. The CDR3 nucleotides are TGTGCCAGCAGTTTTTGGGGGGGGGAGACCCAGTACTTC. It codes for CASSFWGGETQYF.

The chain uses TRBV28 and TRBJ1-5; 7 bases map to TRBD1. After removal of 6 bases from V and 4 bases from J, the junction contained 9 bases not matched to a gene. The germline V gene encodes CDR1 MDHEN and CDR2 SYDVKM. CDR3 size: 15 residues. In nucleotides, the CDR3 is TGTGCCAGCAGCGTCGGGGCAGGGGGGAATCAGCCCCAGCATTTT. This encodes CASSVGAGGNQPQHF.

The CDR3 spells CASLGQGRNTEAFF. DNA for the CDR3: TGTGCCAGCCTCGGACAGGGGCGAAACACTGAAGCTTTCTTT. The chain combines TRBV2 with TRBJ1-1; TRBD1 matches at 9 bases. V lost 8 bases and J lost 2; bases outside the gene matches: 6. The CDR3 has 14 amino acids. Looked up from germline, CDR1 is SNHLY and CDR2 is FYNNEI. The full variable domain, completed using reference TRBV2 and TRBJ1-1, is EPEVTQTPSHQVTQMGQEVILRCVPISNHLYFYWYRQILGQKVEFLVSFYNNEISEKSEIFDDQFSVERPDGSNFTLKIRSTKLEDSAMYFCASLGQGRNTEAFFGQGTRLTVV.

V and J are TRBV28 and TRBJ2-1; a possible D gene is TRBD1 (6 bases). V gave up 7 bases and J gave up 8 bases, with 15 bases separating them. The CDR3 is 13 residues long. Germline V gene data show CDR1 as MDHEN and CDR2 as SYDVKM. This CDR3 reads CASTSRNRDEQFF. In DNA, the CDR3 is TGTGCCAGCACCAGCCGAAACAGGGATGAGCAGTTCTTC.

The rearrangement joins TRBV12-3 or TRBV12-4 to TRBJ2-1; possibly TRBD2 for D (5 bases). Deletions cut 4 bases from V and 9 bases from J, with 13 bases between. The CDR3 has 13 residues. CDR3 DNA sequence: TGTGCCAGCAGTTCTCCCGGGAACGGTGAGCAGTTCTTC. Translating gives CASSSPGNGEQFF.

The rearrangement links TRBV12-3 or TRBV12-4 to TRBJ1-1; weak D call: TRBD1 (6 bases). Trimming removed 6 bases at V and 8 bases at J, with 13 bases between. The CDR3 extends over 12 amino acids. CDR3 in amino acids: CASSIARGEAFF. CDR3 bases: TGTGCCAGCAGCATAGCCAGGGGCGAAGCTTTCTTT.

V is TRBV5-1 and J is TRBJ1-1; D unclear. The ends were cut back, 3 bases at V and 1 base at J, with 7 bases in the middle. The CDR3 sequence is 13 residues long. Looked up from germline, CDR1 is SGHRS and CDR2 is YFSETQ. The DNA of the CDR3 is TGCGCCAGCAGCTCTACAGCGAACACTGAAGCTTTCTTT. It codes for CASSSTANTEAFF.

V is TRBV5-5 and J is TRBJ2-7, with 8 bases identical to TRBD1. This CDR3 has 15 residues. V shed 1 base, J shed 3 bases, and the junction held 6 bases outside the gene matches. Germline assignment: CDR1 SGHKS and CDR2 YYEKEE (reference sequence). The CDR3 reads CASSLPDRDGYEQYF. The CDR3 nucleotides are TGTGCCAGCAGCTTGCCGGACAGGGACGGCTACGAGCAGTACTTC.

The chain employs TRBV28 and TRBJ2-1; TRBD2 agrees at 8 bases. Trimming removed 4 bases from V and 5 bases from J; junction bases left unmatched: 7. Germline V gives CDR1 MDHEN, CDR2 SYDVKM. The CDR3 has 15 amino acids. CDR3 loop: CASSSGTRNHNEQFF. The DNA of the CDR3 is TGTGCCAGCAGTTCCGGGACTAGGAACCACAATGAGCAGTTCTTC. The variable domain in full, completed from reference TRBV28 and TRBJ2-1, reads DVKVTQSSRYLVKRTGEKVFLECVQDMDHENMFWYRQDPGLGLRLIYFSYDVKMKEKGDIPEGYSVSREKKERFSLILESASTNQTSMYLCASSSGTRNHNEQFFGPGTRLTVL.

J is TRBJ2-3 and V is TRBV9; 7 bases map to TRBD2. The V and J ends lost 0 bases and 0 bases, in that order; junction bases with no gene match: 4. The germline CDR1 and CDR2 sequences are SGDLS and YYNGEE. The CDR3 contains 16 residues. For the CDR3, the DNA is TGTGCCAGCAGCGTAGGCCTAGCGGTTAGCACAGATACGCAGTATTTT. Translation: CASSVGLAVSTDTQYF.

The V call is TRBV25-1, the J call TRBJ1-2, with D tentatively TRBD1 (6 bases). The germline V gene has CDR1 MGHDK and CDR2 SYGVNS. Trimming pared 4 bases from V and 4 bases from J, leaving 13 bases between. This CDR3 is 14 amino acids long. In nucleotides, the CDR3 is TGTGCCAGCAGTGCCCTGGGGGGGGCCTATGGCTACACCTTC. This encodes CASSALGGAYGYTF.

J is TRBJ2-1 and V is TRBV24-1, with D tentatively TRBD2 (6 bases). The germline CDR1 and CDR2 sequences are KGHDR and SFDVKD. Deletions cut 4 bases from V and 5 bases from J, with 14 bases between. CDR3 length equals 15 residues. Written as DNA, the CDR3 is TGTGCCACCAGTGACTTTCGGACTAACAACAATGAGCAGTTCTTC. It translates to CATSDFRTNNNEQFF.

The rearrangement joins TRBV19 to TRBJ1-1; D uncertain. The CDR3 spans 11 residues. Germline V lookup: CDR1 LNHDA, CDR2 SQIVND (reference sequence). V gave up 9 bases and J gave up 8 bases, with 13 bases separating them. The CDR3 region has the DNA TGTGCCAGCAGACGGGAGAACGAAGCTTTCTTT. Its translation is CASRRENEAFF.

The chain recombines TRBV30 with TRBJ2-2; 8 bases agree with TRBD1. Germline-derived CDR1 and CDR2 are GTSNPN and SVGIG (reference sequence). The CDR3 has 17 amino acids. The V segment lost 6 bases and the J segment 2 bases; nucleotides outside the gene matches: 14. DNA for the CDR3: TGTGCCTGCAACCAGAACTCAGGGGGCGGAAACACCGGGGAGCTGTTTTTT. The encoded protein is CACNQNSGGGNTGELFF.

V usage is TRBV10-1 and J usage is TRBJ1-3; 7 bases align to TRBD1. This CDR3 comprises 15 residues. CDR1 is WNHNN and CDR2 is SYGVQD in the germline V gene (reference sequence). After removal of 3 bases from V and 2 bases from J, the junction contained 4 bases not matched to a gene. The CDR3 reads CASSDHRGAGNTIYF. The DNA for the CDR3 is TGCGCCAGCAGTGATCACAGGGGAGCTGGAAACACCATATATTTT.

The chain uses TRBV6-5 and TRBJ1-2; D is ambiguous. Germline V lookup: CDR1 MNHEY, CDR2 SVGAGI. V lost 0 bases and J lost 5, with 10 bases in between. The CDR3 spans 14 residues. The CDR3 spells CASSYSKNLYGYTF. CDR3 bases: TGTGCCAGCAGTTACTCGAAGAACCTATATGGCTACACCTTC.

The J gene is TRBJ2-3, the V gene TRBV9, with 11 bases that match TRBD2. The germline gives CDR1 SGDLS, CDR2 YYNGEE. The CDR3 loop spans 18 amino acids. The V gene end was trimmed by 0 bases and the J gene end by 1 base; junction bases not matched to a gene: 7. This CDR3 is CASSVAASGRMGTDTQYF. CDR3 coding DNA: TGTGCCAGCAGCGTAGCGGCTAGCGGGAGGATGGGCACAGATACGCAGTATTTT.

As concerns this clone: One end of the junction does not line up with germline, which may come from a read error. J is TRBJ2-7 and V is TRBV12-3 or TRBV12-4; the match to TRBD2 covers 7 bases. The CDR3 runs 12 residues. The CDR3 coding sequence is TGTGCCAGCAGTTTTAGTGGGAGGGCCCTCATATTC. It yields the protein CASSFSGRALIF.